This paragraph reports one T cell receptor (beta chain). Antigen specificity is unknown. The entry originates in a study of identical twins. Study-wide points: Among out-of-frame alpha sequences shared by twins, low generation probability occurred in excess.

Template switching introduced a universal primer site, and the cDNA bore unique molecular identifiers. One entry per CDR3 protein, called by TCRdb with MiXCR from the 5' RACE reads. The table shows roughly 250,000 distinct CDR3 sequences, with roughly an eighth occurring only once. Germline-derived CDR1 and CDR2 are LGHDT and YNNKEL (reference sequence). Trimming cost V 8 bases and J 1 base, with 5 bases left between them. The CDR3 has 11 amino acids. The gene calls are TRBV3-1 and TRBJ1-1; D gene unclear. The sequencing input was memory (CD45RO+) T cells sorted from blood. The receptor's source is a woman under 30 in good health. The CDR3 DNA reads TGTGCCAGCGGGCAGAACACTGAAGCTTTCTTT. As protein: CASGQNTEAFF.